The clone carrying this T cell receptor beta chain was seen just once. Germline V lookup: CDR1 SGHRS, CDR2 YFSETQ. V dropped 5 bases and J dropped 3 bases, with 11 bases sitting between them. The CDR3 contains 14 residues. The sample is drawn from a study of Ad26.COV2.S vaccination and SARS-CoV-2 variants. Profiled with immunoSEQ multiplex PCR; TCRdb holds only in-frame clones, not every one. This sample carries about 680,000 clones, approximately 88% of them seen once, and the ten largest clones take approximately 1.5%. The treatment was: some 20 received Ad26.COV2.S at low or high dose, single or two shots; a few received placebo; per-sample allocation not given. The study sampled participants on day 63 after the first vaccine or placebo injection.

The material was peripheral blood, obtained in a trial of Ad26.COV2.S vaccine versus placebo. J is TRBJ2-2 and V is TRBV5-1; D unclear. This TCR came from a person between 18 and 60 years old who received the Ad26.COV2.S COVID-19 vaccine or a placebo. CDR3 sequence: CASSYDGDTGELFF. As DNA, the CDR3 is TGCGCCAGCAGTTATGATGGGGACACCGGGGAGCTGTTTTTT.